This T cell receptor beta chain was sequenced for a study of blood T cells in healthy people across ages. Next came a second PCR, run for about 7 to 12 cycles, which used a sample-barcoded 5' primer along with a J-beta primer mix. TCRdb used MiXCR to reprocess the 5' RACE reads, holding one entry per CDR3 protein. The table records hundreds of thousands of distinct CDR3 sequences, 20% to 25% of them present only once. Findings of the study overall: Lack of knowledge of donor CMV status possibly confounded expanded clonotype changes. The fall in TCR beta diversity per million T cells was roughly linear with age. TCR beta diversity was tightly associated with the proportion of naive T cells.

In the case of this clonotype: What it binds is unknown.

The CDR3 totals 13 residues. The V end lost 4 bases, the J end lost 6 bases, and 12 bases lay between the germline ends. The sequenced sample consisted of blood. The TCR comes from a man between 65 and 79 years old in good health. The V gene is TRBV23-1, the J gene TRBJ1-2; D is uncertain. TRBV23-1 is identified as an open reading frame with a role that is uncertain. The CDR3 DNA sequence: TGCGCCAGCAGTCTGACGCCACAGCATGGCTACACCTTC. Its translation: CASSLTPQHGYTF.